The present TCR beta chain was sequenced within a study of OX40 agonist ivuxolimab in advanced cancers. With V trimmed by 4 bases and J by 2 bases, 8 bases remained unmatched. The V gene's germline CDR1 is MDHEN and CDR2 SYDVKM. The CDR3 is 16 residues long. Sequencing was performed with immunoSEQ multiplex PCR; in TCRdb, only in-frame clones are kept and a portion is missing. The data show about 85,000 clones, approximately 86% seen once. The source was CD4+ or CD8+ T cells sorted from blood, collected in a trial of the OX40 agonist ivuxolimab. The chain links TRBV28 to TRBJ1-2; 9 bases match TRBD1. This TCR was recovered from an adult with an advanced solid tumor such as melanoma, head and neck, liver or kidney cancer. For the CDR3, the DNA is TGTGCCAGCAGTTCCCCACCGACAGGGGGAAACTATGGCTACACCTTC. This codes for CASSSPPTGGNYGYTF.